Listed here are 9 T cell receptor beta chains from one sample, sequenced in a study of identical twins. Each CDR3 protein is one row after TCRdb ran MiXCR on the 5' RACE reads. This table has some 1,700,000 distinct CDR3 sequences, under 35% appearing once. Material: cord blood. The receptor set was obtained from a newborn girl in good health.

This clonotype occurred many times. The rearrangement joins TRBV11-2 to TRBJ1-6, with D tentatively TRBD1 (6 bases). The CDR3 has 16 residues. Trimming cost V 1 base and J 10 bases, with 17 bases left between them. Germline V lookup: CDR1 SGHAT, CDR2 FQNNGV. The CDR3 DNA is TGTGCCAGCAGCTTAGTTCCCGGAGTAGGGGGATCACCCCTCCACTTT. This sequence encodes CASSLVPGVGGSPLHF.

The chain has TRBV20-1 and TRBJ1-6, with 7 positions matching TRBD1. The V gene's germline CDR1 is DFQATT and CDR2 SNEGSKA (reference sequence). V lost 6 bases, J lost 6 bases, and 8 bases stayed unmatched. This CDR3 region has 14 residues. CDR3 loop: CSAPSRQGNSPLHF. CDR3 nucleotides: TGCAGTGCGCCTTCCCGACAGGGTAATTCACCCCTCCACTTT.

This clonotype appeared a few times. This sequence joins TRBV20-1 and TRBJ1-2, with TRBD1 identical over 7 bases. The CDR3 is 13 amino acids. CDR1 and CDR2 from the germline V gene are DFQATT and SNEGSKA (reference sequence). J gave up 5 bases and V 5 bases, and 8 bases lay outside the gene matches. The CDR3 sequence is CSAPPGQIYGYTF. The CDR3 nucleotides read TGCAGTGCTCCACCGGGACAGATTTATGGCTACACCTTC.

This chain links TRBV6-1 with TRBJ2-3; weak D call: TRBD2 (6 bases). The CDR3 runs to 14 residues. Between the trimmed V and J ends, which lost 8 bases and 2 bases, there was a span of 14 bases. Germline V gives CDR1 MNHNS, CDR2 SASEGT. This CDR3 reads CASGESGFTDTQYF. For the CDR3, the DNA is TGTGCCAGCGGGGAGAGCGGGTTCACAGATACGCAGTATTTT.

This sequence joins TRBV5-1 and TRBJ2-7; D might be TRBD2 (6 bases). Per germline, CDR1 SGHRS and CDR2 YFSETQ. V dropped 4 bases and J dropped 7 bases, with 24 bases sitting between them. CDR3 length: 16 residues. The CDR3 here is CASSAGGSGPYNEQYF. The CDR3 region has the DNA TGCGCCAGCAGCGCCGGAGGGTCGGGCCCTTACAATGAGCAGTACTTC.

At least ten counts were recorded for this clonotype. The V call is TRBV29-1, the J call TRBJ2-7; 7 nucleotides agree with TRBD1. The CDR3 runs to 12 residues. Germline V gene lookup returns CDR1 SQVTM and CDR2 ANQGSEA. Trimming cost V 6 bases and J 3 bases; bases outside gene matches: 5. In DNA, the CDR3 is TGCAGCGTAGGGGACAGATTCTACGAGCAGTACTTC. As protein: CSVGDRFYEQYF.

This chain links TRBV20-1 with TRBJ2-3, with D perhaps TRBD2 (5 bases). This CDR3 comprises 13 residues. CDR1 and CDR2 (germline): DFQATT, SNEGSKA (reference sequence). The ends were cut back, 3 bases at V and 10 bases at J, with 17 bases in the middle. The CDR3 DNA reads TGCAGTGCTAGTGACTACAACATCGATGCGCAGTATTTT. Translation: CSASDYNIDAQYF.

In this sample, this clonotype turned up many times. CDR3: CASSFTLNEQFF. CDR3 in DNA: TGTGCCAGCAGTTTTACCTTGAATGAGCAGTTCTTC. The chain combines TRBV12-3 or TRBV12-4 with TRBJ2-1; no reliable D call. Trimming left V 3 bases short and J 7 bases short, with 7 bases between. This CDR3 contains 12 residues.

This clonotype was picked up a small number of times. The DNA of the CDR3 is TGTGCCTGGACCACGGTCCCCTATGGCTACACCTTC. This gives the protein CAWTTVPYGYTF. The rearrangement uses TRBV30 and TRBJ1-2; D unresolved. The germline V and J ends were trimmed by 4 bases and 4 bases, with 10 bases remaining between them. The CDR3 sequence is 12 residues long. Looked up from germline, CDR1 is GTSNPN and CDR2 is SVGIG (reference sequence). Full variable domain (remainder filled in from reference TRBV30 and TRBJ1-2): SQTIHQWPATLVQPVGSPLSLECTVEGTSNPNLYWYRQAAGRGLQLLFYSVGIGQISSEVPQNLSASRPQDRQFILSSKKLLLSDSGFYLCAWTTVPYGYTFGSGTRLTVV.